This T cell receptor beta chain derives from a study of blood T cell repertoires in COVID-19. Trimming took off 5 bases at V and 6 bases at J, with 17 bases between the two ends. There are 15 residues in the CDR3. Looked up from germline, CDR1 is MNHEY and CDR2 is SMNVEV (reference sequence). TCRdb keeps only in-frame clones here, not all; method: immunoSEQ multiplex PCR. Of a few hundred thousand clones in the sample, around 90% were seen once. The V gene is TRBV27, the J gene TRBJ1-5; maybe TRBD1 (5 bases). The TCR was taken from a woman aged 18-35 years with acute COVID-19. Input material: PBMCs or T cells enriched from blood (not recorded which). CDR3 sequence (DNA): TGTGCCAGCAGTATAGACGGGGGGAGTTCTCAGCCCCAGCATTTT. It translates to CASSIDGGSSQPQHF.